Listed below are T cell receptor beta chains from one sample, sequenced in a study of blood T cells in healthy people across ages. TCRdb reanalysed the 5' RACE reads using MiXCR and keeps one entry per CDR3 protein. The sample yields about 650,000 distinct CDR3 sequences, approximately 29% seen once. Sequencing was performed on blood. Receptors were obtained from a woman aged 80 or over in good health. Each CDR3 is given without its conserved first and last residue. Not all rows give a size; the values are once, few, many and, for expanded clones, a class.

v_gene: TRBV4-1; j_gene: TRBJ2-3; abundance: few; CDR3aa: ASSQKGTRSGGRADTQY
v_gene: TRBV15; j_gene: TRBJ1-4; abundance: NA; CDR3aa: ATSRGGRTDPTNEKLF
v_gene: TRBV5-1; j_gene: TRBJ2-1; abundance: many; CDR3aa: ASKDSPAYNEQF
v_gene: TRBV5-1; j_gene: TRBJ2-1; abundance: many; CDR3aa: ASSRAGTSMGNEQF
v_gene: TRBV12-3/TRBV12-4; j_gene: TRBJ1-2; abundance: many; CDR3aa: ASSSGTGFGYT
v_gene: TRBV7-3; j_gene: TRBJ2-1; abundance: many; CDR3aa: ASSSNPIGRYNEQF
v_gene: TRBV29-1; j_gene: TRBJ1-1; abundance: NA; CDR3aa: SASGITTEAF
v_gene: TRBV2; j_gene: TRBJ2-5; abundance: many; CDR3aa: ASSVGQGLRETQY
v_gene: TRBV7-8; j_gene: TRBJ1-6; abundance: many; CDR3aa: ASSSSNVDSPLH
v_gene: TRBV5-1; j_gene: TRBJ2-2; abundance: NA; CDR3aa: ASSLEFGQGNTGELF
v_gene: TRBV9; j_gene: TRBJ2-3; abundance: NA; CDR3aa: ASSVDGLAGTDTQY
v_gene: TRBV7-9; j_gene: TRBJ2-5; abundance: few; CDR3aa: ASSYAINEQY
v_gene: TRBV6-5; j_gene: TRBJ2-3; abundance: many; CDR3aa: ASSWPFGSGGTTSTDTQY
v_gene: TRBV20-1; j_gene: TRBJ1-1; abundance: NA; CDR3aa: SATDRTGRALAF
v_gene: TRBV29-1; j_gene: TRBJ2-3; abundance: many; CDR3aa: SVEAAPTTDTQY
v_gene: TRBV3-1; j_gene: TRBJ2-7; abundance: NA; CDR3aa: ASSHQTSGSYEQY
v_gene: TRBV15; j_gene: TRBJ2-3; abundance: NA; CDR3aa: ATSRGVCTTKRTDTQY
v_gene: TRBV7-9; j_gene: TRBJ2-1; abundance: many; CDR3aa: ASSPHSGGNEQF
v_gene: TRBV7-9; j_gene: TRBJ2-7; abundance: few; CDR3aa: ASRRVGSNNEQY
v_gene: TRBV20-1; j_gene: TRBJ2-7; abundance: many; CDR3aa: SAAGGSAYEQY
v_gene: TRBV7-2; j_gene: TRBJ2-3; abundance: NA; CDR3aa: ASSLRLTSDTQY
v_gene: TRBV3-1; j_gene: TRBJ1-6; abundance: NA; CDR3aa: ASSHANSPPH
v_gene: TRBV20-1; j_gene: TRBJ2-7; abundance: NA; CDR3aa: SARGPHSYEQY
v_gene: TRBV30; j_gene: TRBJ1-2; abundance: NA; CDR3aa: AWSASRDHGYT
v_gene: TRBV29-1; j_gene: TRBJ2-6; abundance: NA; CDR3aa: SVRGRLSGANVLT
v_gene: TRBV2; j_gene: TRBJ1-6; abundance: few; CDR3aa: ASTGGPEGPSPLH
v_gene: TRBV5-1; j_gene: TRBJ2-1; abundance: many; CDR3aa: ASSGIDYNEQF
v_gene: TRBV15; j_gene: TRBJ2-3; abundance: many; CDR3aa: ATSRAGAGVGDTQY
v_gene: TRBV2; j_gene: TRBJ2-3; abundance: NA; CDR3aa: ASSEGPSTGSDTQY
v_gene: TRBV6-4; j_gene: TRBJ2-1; abundance: NA; CDR3aa: ASSESAGENNEQF
v_gene: TRBV6-1; j_gene: TRBJ1-2; abundance: NA; CDR3aa: AGSPYIRGGYT
v_gene: TRBV2; j_gene: TRBJ1-3; abundance: NA; CDR3aa: AGDRGSSGNTIY
v_gene: TRBV20-1; j_gene: TRBJ1-2; abundance: NA; CDR3aa: SASPGNIRGYGYT
v_gene: TRBV12-3/TRBV12-4; j_gene: TRBJ2-2; abundance: NA; CDR3aa: ASNRDSIAGELF
v_gene: TRBV28; j_gene: TRBJ1-5; abundance: few; CDR3aa: ASTLAGNPILPQH
v_gene: TRBV7-2; j_gene: TRBJ2-1; abundance: NA; CDR3aa: ASSLGRLSSYNEQF
v_gene: TRBV6-1; j_gene: TRBJ2-7; abundance: many; CDR3aa: ASSDIGGSEEQY
v_gene: TRBV7-6; j_gene: TRBJ2-1; abundance: many; CDR3aa: ASSLEAFGVRNEQF
v_gene: TRBV5-6; j_gene: TRBJ1-2; abundance: many; CDR3aa: ASSWGRGRDYGYT
v_gene: TRBV20-1; j_gene: TRBJ2-3; abundance: NA; CDR3aa: SAQPDTADTQY
v_gene: TRBV6-5; j_gene: TRBJ1-2; abundance: NA; CDR3aa: ASSLGTGPFWGYT
v_gene: TRBV7-3; j_gene: TRBJ2-7; abundance: NA; CDR3aa: ASSVTSNSEQY
v_gene: TRBV7-9; j_gene: TRBJ1-2; abundance: NA; CDR3aa: ASSLGGSVYGYT
v_gene: TRBV7-2; j_gene: TRBJ1-5; abundance: many; CDR3aa: ASSYQQGGNQPQH
v_gene: TRBV21-1; j_gene: TRBJ2-7; abundance: few; CDR3aa: ASSTSRGTEQY
v_gene: TRBV30; j_gene: NA; abundance: once; CDR3aa: AWSPLNKPEQY
v_gene: TRBV20-1; j_gene: TRBJ2-1; abundance: NA; CDR3aa: SARAGEIDEQF
v_gene: TRBV9; j_gene: NA; abundance: few; CDR3aa: ASSISGDRTQY